This passage covers 13 T cell receptor beta chains from one sample sequenced in a study of T cells after posttransplantation cyclophosphamide. Libraries were prepared by immunoSEQ multiplex PCR; TCRdb keeps only in-frame clonotypes and omits some of them. In total the sample includes about 8,700 clones, none of them seen once. A marrow graft followed busulfan-fludarabine conditioning, with cyclophosphamide on days +3 and +4. The specimen was PBMCs, collected after an allogeneic stem cell transplant with post-transplant cyclophosphamide. The source of these receptors is a male patient between 25 and 40 years old who received an allogeneic stem cell transplant from an unrelated donor, was CMV-positive, and had acute and chronic GVHD. A subset of T cells may come from the graft donor.

This clone was seen repeatedly, ten times or more. This chain links TRBV27 with TRBJ1-5; a possible D gene is TRBD1 (6 bases). CDR1 and CDR2 (germline): MNHEY, SMNVEV (reference sequence). Trimming stripped 4 bases from V and 7 bases from J, with 11 bases between. The CDR3 extends over 13 amino acids. The CDR3 protein is CASSYGQTQPQHF. The CDR3 bases are TGTGCCAGCAGTTATGGACAGACCCAGCCCCAGCATTTT.

This clone was picked up many times. This chain joins TRBV2 and TRBJ1-6; TRBD1 is a possible D gene (5 bases). This CDR3 has 15 residues. Germline V lookup: CDR1 SNHLY, CDR2 FYNNEI. V lost 3 bases to trimming and J lost 9 bases, with 15 bases between them. The CDR3 loop reads CASSERGGKSSPLHF. CDR3 nucleotide sequence: TGTGCCAGCAGTGAGCGTGGGGGGAAGAGTTCACCCCTCCACTTT.

In its sample, this clone was seen many times. The chain combines TRBV5-1 with TRBJ1-6, with D maybe TRBD1 (6 bases). V lost 5 bases to trimming and J lost 7 bases, with 10 bases between them. There are 13 residues in the CDR3. Looked up from germline, CDR1 is SGHRS and CDR2 is YFSETQ. CDR3 nucleotide sequence: TGCGCCAGCAGAAGACAGGCCAATTCACCCCTCCACTTT. Encoded protein: CASRRQANSPLHF.

The sample holds many counts of this clone. This chain uses TRBV27 with TRBJ2-7; 10 bases agree with TRBD2. V was clipped by 3 bases and J by 2 bases; unmatched bases: 1. The CDR3 extends over 14 amino acids. Germline V gives CDR1 MNHEY, CDR2 SMNVEV (reference sequence). This CDR3 is CASSFSGGAYEQYF. In DNA, the CDR3 is TGTGCCAGCAGTTTCAGCGGGGGGGCCTACGAGCAGTACTTC.

This clone showed up many times. For the CDR3, the DNA is TGTGCCAGCAGCTTGGCCATCCCCACCGGGGAGCTGTTTTTT. It translates to CASSLAIPTGELFF. V gene TRBV5-4 combines with J gene TRBJ2-2; D uncertain. V lost 0 bases to trimming and J lost 4 bases, with 7 bases between them. The CDR3 contains 14 residues. Germline values: CDR1 SGHNT, CDR2 YYREEE (reference sequence).

This clone showed up many times. The V and J genes are TRBV6-2 or TRBV6-3 and TRBJ2-7, with D unclear. This CDR3 is built from 14 residues. Deletions cut 4 bases from V and 2 bases from J, with 12 bases between. Germline-derived CDR1 and CDR2 are MNHEY and SVGEGT. The chain's CDR3 is CASSWAGLPYEQYF. DNA for the CDR3: TGTGCCAGCAGTTGGGCAGGTCTCCCCTACGAGCAGTACTTC.

Ten or more counts support this clone. The chain is built from TRBV7-2 and TRBJ1-2; unclear D gene. The ends were cut back, 1 base at V and 3 bases at J, with 9 bases in the middle. Germline CDR1 is SGHTA and CDR2 is FQGNSA. The CDR3 extends over 14 amino acids. CDR3 sequence (DNA): TGTGCCAGCAGCTTAGAATTACGGGACTATGGCTACACCTTC. Translation: CASSLELRDYGYTF. The whole variable domain, filled in from reference TRBV7-2 and TRBJ1-2, reads GAGVSQSPSNKVTEKGKDVELRCDPISGHTALYWYRQSLGQGLEFLIYFQGNSAPDKSGLPSDRFSAERTGGSVSTLTIQRTQQEDSAVYLCASSLELRDYGYTFGSGTRLTVV.

Only a few counts were recorded for this clone. This chain connects TRBV11-3 to TRBJ1-2; 7 nucleotides match TRBD1. Germline assignment: CDR1 SGHNT and CDR2 YENEEA. The length of the CDR3 is 15 residues. The V segment lost 5 bases and the J segment 5 bases; nucleotides outside the gene matches: 11. Here the CDR3 DNA reads TGTGCCAGCAGCCCATCACCCGGACAGGTTTATGGCTACACCTTC. It is translated as CASSPSPGQVYGYTF.

This clone is classed as medium-sized. This sequence joins TRBV14 and TRBJ2-1; 11 bases align to TRBD1. This CDR3 region has 14 residues. Trimming removed 7 bases from V and 9 bases from J; junction bases left unmatched: 8. Germline-derived CDR1 and CDR2 are SGHDN and FVKESK. Written as DNA, the CDR3 is TGTGCCAGCACGACGGGACAGGGGGACAGTGAGCAGTTCTTC. Encoded protein: CASTTGQGDSEQFF.

This clone was detected ten times or more. The gene calls are TRBV7-9 and TRBJ1-1; 7 bases align to TRBD1. The CDR3 extends over 12 amino acids. Germline CDR1 reads SEHNR; CDR2 reads FQNEAQ (reference sequence). Trimming took 5 bases from V and 8 from J; bases not matched to a gene: 5. CDR3 in amino acids: CASSQQGIEAFF. The CDR3 bases are TGTGCCAGCAGCCAACAGGGGATAGAAGCTTTCTTT.

This clone was picked up many times. The chain employs TRBV7-9 and TRBJ1-2; D call uncertain. Looked up from germline, CDR1 is SEHNR and CDR2 is FQNEAQ (reference sequence). With 1 base removed from V and 2 bases from J, the gap between germline ends came to 11 bases. The CDR3 runs to 15 residues. This CDR3 is CASSLDSLRNYGYTF. CDR3 nucleotides: TGTGCCAGCAGCTTAGACAGCTTACGAAACTATGGCTACACCTTC.

This clone was observed many times. J is TRBJ1-1 and V is TRBV5-4; the match to TRBD1 covers 7 bases. V gave up 0 bases and J gave up 8 bases; unmatched junction bases: 13. This CDR3 is 16 amino acids long. Per the germline V gene, CDR1 is SGHNT and CDR2 is YYREEE (reference sequence). CDR3 sequence: CASSLGVDRRVAEAFF. CDR3 sequence (DNA): TGTGCCAGCAGCTTGGGGGTGGACAGGAGGGTCGCAGAAGCTTTCTTT.

By share, this clone counts as medium-sized (0.01 to 0.1%). V is TRBV19 and J is TRBJ2-1; D possibly corresponds to TRBD1 (6 bases). V shed 3 bases and J shed 6 bases, with 12 bases lying between them. Germline assignment: CDR1 LNHDA and CDR2 SQIVND (reference sequence). The length of the CDR3 is 14 residues. In DNA, the CDR3 is TGTGCCAGTAGTATCCGACAGGCTCCCAATGAGCAGTTCTTC. The encoded protein is CASSIRQAPNEQFF. The whole variable domain, filled in from reference TRBV19 and TRBJ2-1, reads DGGITQSPKYLFRKEGQNVTLSCEQNLNHDAMYWYRQDPGQGLRLIYYSQIVNDFQKGDIAEGYSVSREKKESFPLTVTSAQKNPTAFYLCASSIRQAPNEQFFGPGTRLTVL.